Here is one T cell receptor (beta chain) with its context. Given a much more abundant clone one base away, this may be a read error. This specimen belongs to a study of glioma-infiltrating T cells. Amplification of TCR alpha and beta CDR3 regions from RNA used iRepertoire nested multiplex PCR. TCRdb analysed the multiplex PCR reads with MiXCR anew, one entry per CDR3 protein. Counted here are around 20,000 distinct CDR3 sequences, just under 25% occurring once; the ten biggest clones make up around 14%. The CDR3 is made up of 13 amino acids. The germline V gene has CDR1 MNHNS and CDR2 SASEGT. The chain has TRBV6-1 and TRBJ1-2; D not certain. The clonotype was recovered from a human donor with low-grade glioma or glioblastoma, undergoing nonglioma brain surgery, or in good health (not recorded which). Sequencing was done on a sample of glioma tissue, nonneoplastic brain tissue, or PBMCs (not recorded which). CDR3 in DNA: TGTGCCGGCAGCATGGACCTCCGACGGGGCTACACCTTC. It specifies CAGSMDLRRGYTF.